Below, 32 T cell receptor beta chains from the same sample are listed, as sequenced in a study of blood T cell repertoires in COVID-19 (dated by TCRdb to 2020 to 2021). Libraries came from the immunoSEQ multiplex PCR assay. This immuneACCESS table, as held by TCRdb, lists in-frame sequences with V and J called but not all clones. Of the missing ones, under half trace to an unresolved V gene in checked studies; the others have no known cause. A total of around 100,000 clones appear in this sample, about 90% of them only once. The ten largest clones add up to 6.7% of the sample. Sequenced: peripheral blood. Receptors were obtained from a man aged 18 to 29 with COVID-19, enrolled during active disease.

The rearrangement links TRBV5-1 to TRBJ2-7; TRBD2 is a possible D gene (6 bases). V was pared by 3 bases and J by 3 bases, with 16 bases between. The V gene's germline CDR1 is SGHRS and CDR2 YFSETQ. The CDR3 spans 15 residues. DNA for the CDR3: TGCGCCAGCAGCTCGGACGGGGAGGCGATCTACGAGCAGTACTTC. This encodes CASSSDGEAIYEQYF.

The rearrangement links TRBV9 to TRBJ1-4, with D perhaps matching TRBD1 (5 bases). The CDR3 contains 16 residues. Trimming pared 0 bases from V and 6 bases from J, leaving 15 bases between. The V gene's germline CDR1 is SGDLS and CDR2 YYNGEE. The CDR3 is CASSVEWGGTDEKLFF. The CDR3 coding sequence is TGTGCCAGCAGCGTAGAATGGGGCGGCACCGATGAAAAACTGTTTTTT.

This chain connects TRBV29-1 to TRBJ2-7, with 10 positions matching TRBD2. With 6 bases clipped from V and 12 bases from J, the junction kept 14 bases outside the gene matches. Per the germline V gene, CDR1 is SQVTM and CDR2 is ANQGSEA. The CDR3 extends over 13 amino acids. CDR3 nucleotide sequence: TGCAGCGTACAGGGACTAGCGACCCCCCTGCGGTACTTC. This sequence encodes CSVQGLATPLRYF.

V gene TRBV28 combines with J gene TRBJ2-5, with D possibly being TRBD1 (6 bases). Trimming took 4 bases from V and 1 from J, leaving 13 bases between them. CDR3 length: 15 residues. From germline, CDR1 is MDHEN and CDR2 SYDVKM. The CDR3: CASSWDTLLQETQYF. As DNA, the CDR3 is TGTGCCAGCAGTTGGGACACCCTACTCCAAGAGACCCAGTACTTC.

V gene TRBV7-6 combines with J gene TRBJ2-1, with 7 bases lining up with TRBD2. The trim removed 1 base at V and 8 bases at J, leaving 11 bases unmatched. The CDR3 has 16 residues. Germline CDR1 and CDR2: SGHVS and FNYEAQ. In DNA, the CDR3 is TGTGCCAGCAGCTTAGTTCCGTCTAGCGGAGGGGATGAGCAGTTCTTC. It yields the protein CASSLVPSSGGDEQFF.

This sequence joins TRBV6-5 and TRBJ2-7; 7 nucleotides align to TRBD2. The V segment lost 0 bases and the J segment 6 bases; nucleotides outside the gene matches: 11. Germline values: CDR1 MNHEY, CDR2 SVGAGI. The CDR3 consists of 16 residues. CDR3 coding DNA: TGTGCCAGCAGTTACTCGGGCGGGAGAAGTCCTGCCGAGCAGTACTTC. It yields the protein CASSYSGGRSPAEQYF.

The gene calls are TRBV5-6 and TRBJ1-6, with 8 bases fitting TRBD1. The germline CDR1 and CDR2 sequences are SGHDT and YYEEEE. The CDR3 totals 16 residues. V lost 5 bases to trimming and J lost 8 bases; unmatched junction nucleotides: 12. The chain's CDR3 is CASRHRQGRPYSPLHF. The CDR3 DNA is TGTGCCAGCAGACACCGACAGGGGCGTCCGTATTCACCCCTCCACTTT.

The rearrangement uses TRBV19 and TRBJ1-1; D gene uncertain. V was cut by 5 bases and J by 1 base, with 17 bases left in between. Germline V gene sequence: CDR1 LNHDA, CDR2 SQIVND (reference sequence). The CDR3 loop spans 16 amino acids. CDR3 sequence (DNA): TGTGCCAGTAGTCCCCCTCTGAGCAGGCCGAACACTGAAGCTTTCTTT. It translates to CASSPPLSRPNTEAFF.

This clone turned up a few times. The chain couples TRBV12-3 or TRBV12-4 to TRBJ1-3; D remains ambiguous. The germline V and J ends were trimmed by 6 bases and 1 base, with 7 bases remaining between them. This CDR3 spans 13 amino acids. In DNA, the CDR3 is TGTGCCAGCAGCCTTACTTCTGGAAACACCATATATTTT. It specifies CASSLTSGNTIYF.

V is TRBV7-2 and J is TRBJ2-5, with TRBD2 identical over 13 bases. Germline CDR1 SGHTA, CDR2 FQGNSA. With V trimmed by 5 bases and J by 3 bases, 6 bases remained unmatched. The CDR3 has 16 residues. The CDR3 spells CASSEPGLAGKETQYF. The CDR3 coding sequence is TGTGCCAGCAGCGAGCCGGGACTAGCGGGGAAAGAGACCCAGTACTTC.

The chain employs TRBV20-1 and TRBJ2-2; 9 nucleotides match TRBD2. The CDR3 totals 14 residues. CDR1 and CDR2 from the germline V gene are DFQATT and SNEGSKA (reference sequence). J lost 3 bases, V lost 3 bases, and 2 bases had no gene match. The CDR3 DNA is TGCAGTGCTAGTCTAGCGGGGTACACCGGGGAGCTGTTTTTT. It specifies CSASLAGYTGELFF.

This chain connects TRBV4-3 to TRBJ2-7; TRBD1 matches at 7 bases. Germline CDR1 is LGHNA and CDR2 is YSLEER. Trimming cost V 1 base and J 0 bases; bases outside gene matches: 9. This CDR3 has 17 amino acids. The CDR3 sequence is CASSQGGTWTGSYEQYF. The CDR3 DNA reads as TGCGCCAGCAGCCAAGGAGGGACCTGGACAGGCTCCTACGAGCAGTACTTC.

This chain joins TRBV4-2 and TRBJ2-7; 8 nucleotides align to TRBD2. The V gene end was trimmed by 4 bases and the J gene end by 3 bases; junction bases not matched to a gene: 5. The length of the CDR3 is 14 residues. The germline V gene has CDR1 LGHNA and CDR2 YNFKEQ. CDR3 sequence (DNA): TGTGCCAGCAGCCTGCGAGCGGGAGTCTACGAGCAGTACTTC. Its protein product is CASSLRAGVYEQYF.

The rearrangement joins TRBV19 to TRBJ2-5, with 8 bases identical to TRBD1. From germline, CDR1 is LNHDA and CDR2 SQIVND (reference sequence). The CDR3 spans 16 residues. Trimming cost V 3 bases and J 0 bases; bases outside gene matches: 6. The CDR3 region has the DNA TGTGCCAGTAGTATGAACAGGGGGATAAACCAAGAGACCCAGTACTTC. Translated: CASSMNRGINQETQYF.

V gene TRBV14 combines with J gene TRBJ1-2, with D maybe TRBD1 (5 bases). This CDR3 is 14 amino acids long. The germline V and J ends were trimmed by 1 base and 9 bases, with 15 bases remaining between them. Germline loops: CDR1 SGHDN, CDR2 FVKESK. CDR3 nucleotides: TGTGCCAGCAGCCAAGTTACGGGGGGTGAAAGCTACACCTTC. Translated: CASSQVTGGESYTF.

This clone was seen a handful of times. The chain links TRBV29-1 to TRBJ2-1, with 7 nucleotides matching TRBD2. With V trimmed by 3 bases and J by 4 bases, 3 bases remained unmatched. CDR1 and CDR2 (germline): SQVTM, ANQGSEA. The CDR3 has 13 residues. In DNA form, the CDR3 reads TGCAGCGTTGAGGCTAGCGGATACAATGAGCAGTTCTTC. This codes for CSVEASGYNEQFF.

The genes are TRBV9 and TRBJ2-7, with 9 bases matching TRBD2. Trimming took 2 bases from V and 2 from J; bases not matched to a gene: 5. This CDR3 spans 15 amino acids. CDR1 and CDR2 (germline): SGDLS, YYNGEE. The chain's CDR3 is CASSVSGSFTYEQYF. The CDR3 nucleotides read TGTGCCAGCAGCGTTAGCGGGAGTTTCACCTACGAGCAGTACTTC.

This clone was recorded only once. The chain carries TRBV9 and TRBJ2-3, with a possible D match to TRBD2 (6 bases). V was shortened by 4 bases and J by 9 bases, with 9 bases between the two germline ends. The CDR3 runs 11 residues. Germline assignment: CDR1 SGDLS and CDR2 YYNGEE. The CDR3 DNA follows: TGTGCCAGCAGCCCCGGGGGAACGCAGTATTTT. Translated, it gives CASSPGGTQYF.

V is TRBV9 and J is TRBJ2-1, with a weak D call TRBD2 (6 bases). Germline V lookup: CDR1 SGDLS, CDR2 YYNGEE. Trimming left V 2 bases short and J 0 bases short, with 15 bases between. CDR3 length: 17 residues. The CDR3 protein is CASSVGTSFLSYNEQFF. The DNA for the CDR3 is TGTGCCAGCAGCGTGGGAACTAGCTTCCTCTCCTACAATGAGCAGTTCTTC.

The V call is TRBV27, the J call TRBJ2-1; no reliable D call. Trimming removed 8 bases at V and 10 bases at J, with 18 bases between. Germline V gives CDR1 MNHEY, CDR2 SMNVEV (reference sequence). The length of the CDR3 is 13 residues. The CDR3 DNA reads as TGTGCCAGCGGGCTACCTTCTCTATTGGAGCAGTTCTTC. It translates to CASGLPSLLEQFF.

V and J are TRBV5-4 and TRBJ2-7; TRBD1 might be the D (6 bases). The CDR3 sequence is 14 residues long. V dropped 3 bases and J dropped 5 bases, with 15 bases sitting between them. In germline, CDR1 is SGHNT, CDR2 YYREEE (reference sequence). The CDR3 sequence is CASSWTPRGNEQYF. Here the CDR3 DNA reads TGTGCCAGCAGCTGGACACCTAGGGGGAACGAGCAGTACTTC.

This chain connects TRBV18 to TRBJ2-4, with 7 bases aligning to TRBD1. Trimming took 3 bases from V and 0 from J; bases not matched to a gene: 2. CDR1 KGHSH and CDR2 LQKENI come from the germline V gene. The CDR3 has 15 residues. The CDR3 loop reads CASSPGTVAKNIQYF. DNA for the CDR3: TGTGCCAGCTCACCCGGGACAGTAGCCAAAAACATTCAGTACTTC.

The chain links TRBV6-5 to TRBJ2-7, with D perhaps matching TRBD1 (5 bases). The CDR3 is 16 amino acids. From germline, CDR1 is MNHEY and CDR2 SVGAGI. With 0 bases removed from V and 4 bases from J, the gap between germline ends came to 16 bases. The CDR3 DNA follows: TGTGCCAGCAGTTACTCGACTGGGCAGGGATTATACGAGCAGTACTTC. The encoded protein is CASSYSTGQGLYEQYF.

The chain couples TRBV28 to TRBJ1-5; D is undetermined. V was shortened by 1 base and J by 4 bases, with 11 bases between the two germline ends. Germline V lookup: CDR1 MDHEN, CDR2 SYDVKM. There are 15 residues in the CDR3. The CDR3 DNA sequence: TGTGCCAGCAGTTTATCGGTTCCCTCGAATCAGCCCCAGCATTTT. Its protein product is CASSLSVPSNQPQHF.

The chain uses TRBV9 and TRBJ1-3; unclear D gene. The CDR3 is made up of 14 amino acids. Germline CDR1 and CDR2: SGDLS and YYNGEE. Trimming left V 0 bases short and J 0 bases short, with 4 bases between. Here the CDR3 reads CASSVDYSGNTIYF. In DNA form, the CDR3 reads TGTGCCAGCAGCGTAGACTACTCTGGAAACACCATATATTTT.

The chain is built from TRBV4-2 and TRBJ2-1, with TRBD2 matching 9 bases. The V segment lost 0 bases and the J segment 4 bases; nucleotides outside the gene matches: 10. The CDR3 length is 18 residues. CDR1 is LGHNA, CDR2 YNFKEQ, per germline. The CDR3 loop reads CASSQDPPASGVYNEQFF. The CDR3 DNA is TGTGCCAGCAGCCAAGACCCCCCCGCTAGCGGGGTTTACAATGAGCAGTTCTTC.

In its sample, this clone was seen a few times. V and J are TRBV28 and TRBJ1-3; 7 nucleotides match TRBD1. Germline V gives CDR1 MDHEN, CDR2 SYDVKM. The J segment lost 4 bases and the V segment lost 3 bases, leaving 15 bases of the junction unmatched. The CDR3 is made up of 18 amino acids. The CDR3 DNA is TGTGCCAGCAGTTTCCCTTCCCCGGGACAGTGGGGAGGAAACACCATATATTTT. It translates to CASSFPSPGQWGGNTIYF.

The J gene is TRBJ2-7, the V gene TRBV10-3; 7 nucleotides match TRBD1. CDR3 length: 13 residues. V lost 4 bases, J lost 3 bases, and 3 bases stayed unmatched. Germline lookup yields CDR1 ENHRY and CDR2 SYGVKD. The CDR3 DNA is TGTGCCATCAGTGCAGGGGGTCGCTACGAGCAGTACTTC. Translation: CAISAGGRYEQYF.

V gene TRBV10-3 combines with J gene TRBJ2-2; 11 bases are shared with TRBD2. Germline trimming cut 4 bases from V and 4 bases from J; bases unmatched to any gene: 2. The length of the CDR3 is 15 residues. CDR1 and CDR2 from the germline V gene are ENHRY and SYGVKD. CDR3 in DNA: TGTGCCATCAGTGCCGGGACTAGCGGCACCGGGGAGCTGTTTTTT. Translation gives CAISAGTSGTGELFF.

The rearrangement joins TRBV7-9 to TRBJ1-2; 8 positions match TRBD1. CDR1 is SEHNR, CDR2 FQNEAQ, per germline (reference sequence). CDR3 length equals 16 residues. With V trimmed by 7 bases and J by 5 bases, 15 bases remained unmatched. Written as DNA, the CDR3 is TGTGCCAGCACCCAAGTAGCGGACAGGGTTGGGTATGGCTACACCTTC. Translated, it gives CASTQVADRVGYGYTF.

This rearrangement joins TRBV9 to TRBJ1-4; D unresolved. Germline V gene lookup returns CDR1 SGDLS and CDR2 YYNGEE. Deletions cut 0 bases from V and 5 bases from J, with 11 bases between. The CDR3 is 15 amino acids. This CDR3 reads CASSVAEGSNEKLFF. CDR3 sequence (DNA): TGTGCCAGCAGCGTAGCGGAGGGCTCCAATGAAAAACTGTTTTTT. The variable domain in full, with the rest retrieved from reference TRBV9 and TRBJ1-4, is DSGVTQTPKHLITATGQRVTLRCSPRSGDLSVYWYQQSLDQGLQFLIQYYNGEERAKGNILERFSAQQFPDLHSELNLSSLELGDSALYFCASSVAEGSNEKLFFGSGTQLSVL.

The rearrangement joins TRBV15 to TRBJ1-1; D not resolved. The length of the CDR3 is 14 residues. Germline V gene data show CDR1 as LNHNV and CDR2 as YYDKDF (reference sequence). The ends were cut back, 6 bases at V and 1 base at J, with 12 bases in the middle. The CDR3 region is CATRGGVANTEAFF. The DNA of the CDR3 is TGTGCCACCAGAGGCGGGGTGGCGAACACTGAAGCTTTCTTT.